The 30 T cell receptor beta chains presented below share a single source sample, sequenced in a study of blood T cell repertoires in COVID-19. Profiling relied on immunoSEQ multiplex PCR, and the TCRdb table lists in-frame clones only, not all of them. The table has approximately 140,000 clones, approximately 90% seen once. The sample was peripheral blood. The receptors were sampled from a man in his fifties with active or convalescent COVID-19.

The chain links TRBV10-1 to TRBJ2-5; 7 bases line up with TRBD1. The V gene end was trimmed by 5 bases and the J gene end by 3 bases; junction bases not matched to a gene: 0. The germline V gene has CDR1 WNHNN and CDR2 SYGVQD (reference sequence). This CDR3 region has 12 residues. CDR3 coding DNA: TGCGCCAGCAGTCAGGGGGAAGAGACCCAGTACTTC. Encoded protein: CASSQGEETQYF.

The V call is TRBV19, the J call TRBJ1-1, with a weak D call TRBD1 (6 bases). The germline gives CDR1 LNHDA, CDR2 SQIVND (reference sequence). This CDR3 contains 13 residues. Trimming stripped 10 bases from V and 5 bases from J, with 17 bases between. The CDR3 reads CAIKEQGGTEAFF. CDR3 coding DNA: TGTGCCATCAAAGAACAGGGAGGGACTGAAGCTTTCTTT.

This clone was seen once. The rearrangement uses TRBV5-6 and TRBJ1-1, with D possibly being TRBD1 (5 bases). The CDR3 covers 16 residues. The germline gives CDR1 SGHDT, CDR2 YYEEEE. Trimming pared 0 bases from V and 1 base from J, leaving 13 bases between. CDR3 in amino acids: CASSLAGIGRNTEAFF. CDR3 coding DNA: TGTGCCAGCAGCTTGGCAGGGATTGGTCGGAACACTGAAGCTTTCTTT.

The chain combines TRBV28 with TRBJ1-2; the match to TRBD1 covers 9 bases. Germline assignment: CDR1 MDHEN and CDR2 SYDVKM. J gave up 0 bases and V 5 bases, and 4 bases lay outside the gene matches. This CDR3 contains 15 residues. The CDR3: CASSKYRGPNYGYTF. The CDR3 coding sequence is TGTGCCAGCAGTAAATACAGGGGGCCTAACTATGGCTACACCTTC.

The rearrangement links TRBV10-3 to TRBJ2-7; 7 positions agree with TRBD2. V lost 7 bases to trimming and J lost 0 bases; unmatched junction nucleotides: 3. Looked up from germline, CDR1 is ENHRY and CDR2 is SYGVKD. This CDR3 region has 13 residues. CDR3 bases: TGTGCCATCACAGCGGGGAGCTCCTACGAGCAGTACTTC. It yields the protein CAITAGSSYEQYF.

The V call is TRBV7-8, the J call TRBJ2-5, with 7 bases identical to TRBD2. Trimming at V came to 6 bases and at J to 5 bases, leaving 12 bases not matched to a gene. This CDR3 comprises 15 residues. Germline CDR1 and CDR2: SGHVS and FQNEAQ. This CDR3 reads CASSYDGGFLETQYF. Written as DNA, the CDR3 is TGTGCCAGCAGTTATGACGGGGGGTTTCTGGAGACCCAGTACTTC.

The rearrangement links TRBV19 to TRBJ2-5; D is perhaps TRBD1 (5 bases). Germline V CDR1 and CDR2: LNHDA, SQIVND (reference sequence). This CDR3 is built from 14 residues. V was cut by 2 bases and J by 5 bases, with 12 bases left in between. The CDR3 nucleotides read TGTGCCAGTAGTATACCCGGGTCAGGGGAGACCCAGTACTTC. Protein: CASSIPGSGETQYF.

The V call is TRBV3-1 (or the pseudogene TRBV3-2), the J call TRBJ2-1, with D possibly being TRBD1 (6 bases). The CDR3 totals 14 residues. Germline CDR1 LGHDT, CDR2 YNNKEL (reference sequence). V was trimmed by 6 bases and J by 7 bases, leaving 16 bases between them. In DNA, the CDR3 is TGTGCCAGCAGGGGGGCGACGTTGAGAAATGAGCAGTTCTTC. The encoded protein is CASRGATLRNEQFF.

The chain uses TRBV6-5 and TRBJ2-1; TRBD1 matches at 11 bases. Germline CDR1 and CDR2: MNHEY and SVGAGI. The CDR3 spans 14 residues. Trimming cost V 5 bases and J 8 bases; bases outside gene matches: 5. Written as DNA, the CDR3 is TGTGCCAGCAGTACGGGGACAGGGGGGTATGAGCAGTTCTTC. This sequence encodes CASSTGTGGYEQFF.

The rearrangement uses TRBV29-1 and TRBJ1-2; a possible D gene is TRBD1 (6 bases). V dropped 0 bases and J dropped 4 bases, with 12 bases sitting between them. This CDR3 spans 14 amino acids. Per germline, CDR1 SQVTM and CDR2 ANQGSEA. The CDR3 protein is CSVEDREGGYGYTF. In nucleotides, the CDR3 is TGCAGCGTTGAAGATCGGGAGGGGGGCTATGGCTACACCTTC. Combining the CDR3 with reference TRBV29-1 and TRBJ1-2 gives the whole variable domain SAVISQKPSRDICQRGTSLTIQCQVDSQVTMMFWYRQQPGQSLTLIATANQGSEATYESGFVIDKFPISRPNLTFSTLTVSNMSPEDSSIYLCSVEDREGGYGYTFGSGTRLTVV.

The chain is built from TRBV28 and TRBJ1-1, with D maybe TRBD1 (5 bases). V was pared by 6 bases and J by 6 bases, with 32 bases between. This CDR3 has 19 amino acids. Germline CDR1 is MDHEN and CDR2 is SYDVKM. The chain's CDR3 is CASSLSAPMGPSLAAEAFF. The CDR3 bases are TGTGCCAGCAGCCTCTCCGCCCCAATGGGGCCGTCCTTGGCCGCTGAAGCTTTCTTT.

The chain carries TRBV3-1 (or the pseudogene TRBV3-2) and TRBJ1-1; the D is unclear. V was clipped by 2 bases and J by 4 bases, with 14 bases between them. Per the germline V gene, CDR1 is LGHDT and CDR2 is YNNKEL (reference sequence). This CDR3 has 15 amino acids. The CDR3 spells CASSQPELGSTEAFF. The CDR3 coding sequence is TGTGCCAGCAGCCAACCTGAGTTGGGGAGCACTGAAGCTTTCTTT.

The V and J genes are TRBV5-1 and TRBJ2-3; weak D call: TRBD2 (6 bases). With 4 bases removed from V and 2 bases from J, the gap between germline ends came to 14 bases. The CDR3 covers 15 residues. The germline V gene encodes CDR1 SGHRS and CDR2 YFSETQ. The CDR3 reads CASSPPGADTDTQYF. The CDR3 nucleotides are TGCGCCAGCAGCCCCCCGGGAGCGGACACAGATACGCAGTATTTT.

The J gene is TRBJ2-7, the V gene TRBV2; 9 bases are a match to TRBD2. Germline V lookup: CDR1 SNHLY, CDR2 FYNNEI. The length of the CDR3 is 14 residues. The ends lost 3 bases at V and 9 bases at J; junction bases unmatched: 9. The CDR3 spells CASSEARVAGVQYF. The CDR3 DNA sequence: TGTGCCAGCAGTGAGGCCCGGGTAGCGGGAGTGCAGTACTTC.

This chain uses TRBV24-1 with TRBJ1-1, with D possibly TRBD1 on 5 matching bases. Per germline, CDR1 KGHDR and CDR2 SFDVKD. Trimming pared 2 bases from V and 2 bases from J, leaving 11 bases between. The CDR3 is made up of 15 amino acids. CDR3 loop: CATSDSTAGNTEAFF. CDR3 nucleotides: TGTGCCACCAGTGATTCGACAGCCGGTAACACTGAAGCTTTCTTT.

The rearrangement links TRBV7-8 to TRBJ2-1; no clear D gene. Looked up from germline, CDR1 is SGHVS and CDR2 is FQNEAQ. This CDR3 has 15 residues. V was clipped by 1 base and J by 0 bases, with 7 bases between them. The CDR3 is CASSLVRLSYNEQFF. The CDR3, as DNA: TGTGCCAGCAGCTTAGTGAGGCTCTCCTACAATGAGCAGTTCTTC.

This clone was counted once. CDR3 loop: CASSMGLASETQYF. The CDR3 DNA follows: TGTGCCAGTAGTATGGGACTAGCTTCAGAGACCCAGTACTTC. The V and J genes are TRBV19 and TRBJ2-5; 9 bases match TRBD2. Germline trimming cut 3 bases from V and 4 bases from J; bases unmatched to any gene: 3. CDR1 LNHDA and CDR2 SQIVND come from the germline V gene (reference sequence). The CDR3 extends over 14 amino acids. The full variable domain, in which reference TRBV19 and TRBJ2-5 provide the parts outside the CDR3, is DGGITQSPKYLFRKEGQNVTLSCEQNLNHDAMYWYRQDPGQGLRLIYYSQIVNDFQKGDIAEGYSVSREKKESFPLTVTSAQKNPTAFYLCASSMGLASETQYFGPGTRLLVL.

The chain uses TRBV30 and TRBJ1-4, with a possible D match to TRBD1 (5 bases). The CDR3 sequence is 14 residues long. With 5 bases removed from V and 4 bases from J, the gap between germline ends came to 14 bases. In germline, CDR1 is GTSNPN, CDR2 SVGIG (reference sequence). CDR3 sequence (DNA): TGTGCCTGGGGGGCGGGGGGAAATAATGAAAAACTGTTTTTT. Translated: CAWGAGGNNEKLFF.

J is TRBJ2-7 and V is TRBV11-2, with a tentative D call TRBD1 (6 bases). Germline CDR1 SGHAT, CDR2 FQNNGV. The CDR3 is 13 residues long. The ends were cut back, 5 bases at V and 8 bases at J, with 16 bases in the middle. DNA for the CDR3: TGTGCCAGCAGCAAAGAAATACAGGGAAAGCAGTACTTC. This gives the protein CASSKEIQGKQYF.

The chain is built from TRBV7-6 and TRBJ2-7, with TRBD1 as a possible D gene (6 bases). The V end was cut by 2 bases, the J end by 2 bases, with 13 bases between. CDR3 length: 15 amino acids. Germline CDR1 reads SGHVS; CDR2 reads FNYEAQ. The CDR3 here is CASSLKMGAAYEQYF. The CDR3 DNA sequence: TGTGCCAGCAGCTTAAAAATGGGGGCGGCCTACGAGCAGTACTTC.

The J gene is TRBJ1-6, the V gene TRBV25-1; D is unresolved. V was trimmed by 1 base and J by 10 bases, leaving 11 bases between them. The CDR3 extends over 14 amino acids. The germline CDR1 and CDR2 sequences are MGHDK and SYGVNS. CDR3 in amino acids: CASSEWGENSPLHF. The CDR3 DNA is TGTGCCAGCAGTGAATGGGGAGAAAACTCACCCCTCCACTTT. The full variable domain, rest sourced from reference TRBV25-1 and TRBJ1-6, is EADIYQTPRYLVIGTGKKITLECSQTMGHDKMYWYQQDPGMELHLIHYSYGVNSTEKGDLSSESTVSRIRTEHFPLTLESARPSHTSQYLCASSEWGENSPLHFGNGTRLTVT.

This chain joins TRBV3-1 (or the pseudogene TRBV3-2) and TRBJ2-5; tentatively, D is TRBD2 (6 bases). This CDR3 is 13 amino acids long. The germline V and J ends were trimmed by 6 bases and 1 base, with 9 bases remaining between them. Germline V lookup: CDR1 LGHDT, CDR2 YNNKEL (reference sequence). CDR3 loop: CASRQTSQETQYF. The CDR3 DNA is TGTGCCAGCAGGCAGACTAGCCAAGAGACCCAGTACTTC.

This chain joins TRBV30 and TRBJ2-3; 8 bases are a match to TRBD2. Losses at the gene ends were 3 bases for V and 5 bases for J; bases not matched to a gene: 7. Germline-derived CDR1 and CDR2 are GTSNPN and SVGIG (reference sequence). The CDR3 is 14 residues long. CDR3 sequence: CAWSPTSGGDTQYF. The DNA for the CDR3 is TGTGCCTGGAGCCCCACTAGCGGAGGAGATACGCAGTATTTT. Supplemented by reference TRBV30 and TRBJ2-3, the full variable domain reads SQTIHQWPATLVQPVGSPLSLECTVEGTSNPNLYWYRQAAGRGLQLLFYSVGIGQISSEVPQNLSASRPQDRQFILSSKKLLLSDSGFYLCAWSPTSGGDTQYFGPGTRLTVL.

V gene TRBV7-2 combines with J gene TRBJ2-3, with TRBD2 identical over 8 bases. The CDR3 consists of 13 residues. Germline values: CDR1 SGHTA, CDR2 FQGNSA. V shed 6 bases and J 8 bases; nucleotides not matched to a gene: 7. CDR3 sequence: CASSPGGGATQYF. The CDR3 DNA reads TGTGCCAGCAGTCCCGGGGGGGGAGCTACGCAGTATTTT.

CDR3 sequence: CASSLVGRGAKESSYEQYF. CDR3 DNA sequence: TGTGCCAGCAGCTTAGTTGGTCGGGGGGCCAAAGAATCCTCCTACGAGCAGTACTTC. The chain employs TRBV7-2 and TRBJ2-7, with D possibly being TRBD2 (7 bases). CDR3 length equals 19 residues. Trimming took 1 base from V and 0 from J, leaving 22 bases between them. CDR1 is SGHTA, CDR2 FQGNSA, per germline.

In DNA, the CDR3 is TGCAGTGCTAGACTTTCGGGGGAAGCTTTCTTT. Translated: CSARLSGEAFF. V and J are TRBV20-1 and TRBJ1-1; D ambiguous. CDR3 length equals 11 residues. Germline assignment: CDR1 DFQATT and CDR2 SNEGSKA (reference sequence). Trimming stripped 2 bases from V and 8 bases from J, with 9 bases between.

This clone was counted once. CDR3: CASTDGTSGGAGDTQYF. The DNA for the CDR3 is TGTGCCAGTACTGACGGGACTAGCGGGGGGGCCGGAGATACGCAGTATTTT. The chain links TRBV19 to TRBJ2-3; TRBD2 matches at 16 bases. The CDR3 length is 17 residues. Germline lookup yields CDR1 LNHDA and CDR2 SQIVND (reference sequence). J lost 5 bases, V lost 7 bases, and 9 bases had no gene match.

This chain uses TRBV5-1 with TRBJ2-2; D not certain. V shed 0 bases and J shed 1 base, with 4 bases lying between them. Germline V CDR1 and CDR2: SGHRS, YFSETQ. The CDR3 spans 14 residues. CDR3 in amino acids: CASSLAGNTGELFF. In DNA form, the CDR3 reads TGCGCCAGCAGCTTGGCAGGGAACACCGGGGAGCTGTTTTTT.

The rearrangement links TRBV6-6 to TRBJ1-3, with TRBD1 matching 11 bases. The CDR3 loop spans 20 amino acids. CDR1 is MNHNY, CDR2 SVGAGI, per germline (reference sequence). The V gene end was trimmed by 5 bases and the J gene end by 2 bases; junction bases not matched to a gene: 17. The chain's CDR3 is CASSPIRKGQGAITGNTIYF. CDR3 DNA sequence: TGTGCCAGCAGTCCCATTAGGAAAGGACAGGGGGCAATCACTGGAAACACCATATATTTT.

The chain employs TRBV28 and TRBJ1-5; tentatively, D is TRBD1 (5 bases). The CDR3 is 13 residues long. V was shortened by 3 bases and J by 4 bases, with 7 bases between the two germline ends. Germline V gives CDR1 MDHEN, CDR2 SYDVKM. In DNA form, the CDR3 reads TGTGCCAGCAGTTTTCAGGGAAATCAGCCCCAGCATTTT. Translating gives CASSFQGNQPQHF.